This T cell receptor (beta chain) stems from a study of regulatory T cells in long-lasting Graves disease. Regarding time point: persistent/refractory GD, antithyroid drugs over 5 years with positive TRAb. The TCR library was made from RNA that had been extracted from PBMCs in TRIzol. Relying on iRepertoire HTBI primers and Arm-PCR of CDR3 regions, the team built TCR beta libraries. Via MiXCR, TCRdb re-called the multiplex PCR reads, giving one row per CDR3 protein. The sample holds approximately 400,000 distinct CDR3 sequences, roughly 25% seen once. The CDR3 is 14 residues long. Germline CDR1 is MDHEN and CDR2 is SYDVKM. The V gene lost 6 bases and the J gene lost 5 bases, with 16 bases spanning the gap. The table lists this clonotype with many counts.

The V and J genes are TRBV28 and TRBJ2-5; possibly TRBD1 or TRBD2 for D (6 bases each). This receptor was identified in a woman in her forties with Graves disease. The input for sequencing was peripheral blood mononuclear cells (PBMCs), taken when the disease was refractory, from a patient treated with antithyroid drugs. The CDR3, as DNA: TGTGCCAGCAGGGTTGGGGGGCCAGATGAGACCCAGTACTTC. Protein: CASRVGGPDETQYF.